This T cell receptor beta chain originates from a study of T-cell memory formation after mild COVID-19. This clonotype was observed a handful of times. One entry per CDR3 protein, called by TCRdb with MiXCR from the 5' RACE reads. Seen here are roughly 240,000 distinct CDR3 sequences, over 15% observed once, and the top ten hold less than 2.5%. Germline loops: CDR1 SGHRS, CDR2 YFSETQ. Trimming took 6 bases from V and 1 from J, leaving 9 bases between them. The CDR3 is made up of 13 amino acids. Material for sequencing was PBMCs or a T cell subset sorted from them (not recorded which). The V gene is TRBV5-1, the J gene TRBJ2-3; perhaps TRBD2 as D (6 bases). This clonotype was sampled from an adult woman who had mild COVID-19 (a few samples of this study predate the infection). Cell type and time point are not known. The CDR3 bases are TGCGCCAGCAAAGGCGGGGGCACAGATACGCAGTATTTT. Translation: CASKGGGTDTQYF.